The 7 T cell receptor beta chains presented below share a single source sample, sequenced in a study of cytomegalovirus exposure and HLA in healthy donors. In the PCR, 60 Vbeta and 13 Jbeta primers were used. Sequencing was performed with immunoSEQ multiplex PCR; in TCRdb, only in-frame clones are kept and a portion is missing. Recorded for this sample: about 120,000 clones. The sequenced material came from PBMCs. These receptors all stem from a man aged 40-49 years in good health and CMV-seropositive.

V usage is TRBV6-1 and J usage is TRBJ2-2; D is perhaps TRBD1 (5 bases). In germline, CDR1 is MNHNS, CDR2 SASEGT. The CDR3 has 14 amino acids. Trimming took off 6 bases at V and 4 bases at J, with 12 bases between the two ends. The CDR3 region has the DNA TGTGCCAGCAGGAAAGGAGACAGCACCGGGGAGCTGTTTTTT. This encodes CASRKGDSTGELFF.

V and J are TRBV6-1 and TRBJ2-1; 7 positions agree with TRBD2. This CDR3 is built from 14 residues. Germline V CDR1 and CDR2: MNHNS, SASEGT. The trim removed 6 bases at V and 9 bases at J, leaving 11 bases unmatched. CDR3 sequence (DNA): TGTGCCAGCAGGACCGGGGGGTCAATGGGTGAGCAGTTCTTC. Residues: CASRTGGSMGEQFF.

The chain carries TRBV6-5 and TRBJ2-5, with 9 bases aligning to TRBD1. The CDR3 extends over 15 amino acids. Germline CDR1 MNHEY, CDR2 SVGAGI. Unmatched junction bases numbered 9, after V lost 6 bases and J lost 4 bases. DNA of the CDR3: TGTGCCAGCAGAAACTGGGGACAGGGATTAGAGACCCAGTACTTC. Translating gives CASRNWGQGLETQYF.

The J gene is TRBJ1-1, the V gene TRBV5-8; D is unresolved. CDR1 is SGHTS, CDR2 YDEGEE, per germline. The ends were cut back, 3 bases at V and 1 base at J, with 4 bases in the middle. The CDR3 extends over 12 amino acids. CDR3 nucleotide sequence: TGTGCCAGCAGCTCCAGGAACACTGAAGCTTTCTTT. Translation: CASSSRNTEAFF.

The chain recombines TRBV10-3 with TRBJ2-6, with a weak D call TRBD1 (5 bases). V was trimmed by 5 bases and J by 18 bases, leaving 17 bases between them. The CDR3 has 12 amino acids. Germline assignment: CDR1 ENHRY and CDR2 SYGVKD. The CDR3 nucleotides read TGTGCCATCAGTCCCGAGACGGCAGGGAAGACTTTC. The encoded protein is CAISPETAGKTF.

The rearrangement uses TRBV7-2 and TRBJ1-2; 7 nucleotides line up with TRBD1. With V trimmed by 1 base and J by 2 bases, 1 base remained unmatched. Germline assignment: CDR1 SGHTA and CDR2 FQGNSA. The CDR3 is made up of 14 amino acids. CDR3 coding DNA: TGTGCCAGCAGCTTAGAGACAGGGAACTATGGCTACACCTTC. This sequence encodes CASSLETGNYGYTF.

The chain combines TRBV5-1 with TRBJ1-1, with TRBD1 as a possible D gene (5 bases). The CDR3 contains 16 residues. Between the trimmed V and J ends, which lost 3 bases and 1 base, there was a span of 16 bases. Germline-derived CDR1 and CDR2 are SGHRS and YFSETQ. The CDR3 sequence: CASSSLLAGGNTEAFF. DNA for the CDR3: TGCGCCAGCAGCTCCCTTTTGGCGGGGGGGAACACTGAAGCTTTCTTT.